Listed below are T cell receptor beta chains from one sample, sequenced in a study of blood T cell repertoires in COVID-19. The assay was immunoSEQ multiplex PCR, and TCRdb's table has in-frame clones only and misses some. The sample has 250,000 or so clones; around 90% are singletons. Sequences were obtained from peripheral blood. Source of these receptors: a woman in her 70s with active or convalescent COVID-19. Both conserved end residues are part of each CDR3. A D gene is named only where the DNA matches it firmly. For some rows the clone size is stated as once, few or many, or as a class when expanded; others skip it.

J,D,V,size,DNA,CDR3
TRBJ1-2,-,TRBV27,-,TGTGCCAGCAGATTATTTGGAGGAGGGGCTAACTATGGCTACACCTTC,CASRLFGGGANYGYTF
TRBJ2-3,-,TRBV7-2,-,TGTGCCAGCAGCCAGACAGGCACAGATACGCAGTATTTT,CASSQTGTDTQYF
TRBJ2-2,-,TRBV5-6,-,TGTGCCAGCAGCCGAGGGCGGACCGGGGAGCTGTTTTTT,CASSRGRTGELFF
TRBJ1-4,TRBD1,TRBV6-5,-,TGTGCCAGCACGGGACAGCGGAATGAAAAACTGTTTTTT,CASTGQRNEKLFF
TRBJ1-4,TRBD1,TRBV25-1,-,TGTGCCAGCAGTGAATACGGACCAGGGGGCGAAAAACTGTTTTTT,CASSEYGPGGEKLFF
TRBJ1-2,-,TRBV3-1/TRBV3-2,-,TGTGCCAGCAGCCAATTTCCCGGGGGAGACTATGGCTACACCTTC,CASSQFPGGDYGYTF
TRBJ2-1,-,TRBV7-2,-,TGTGCCAGCAACCCGCCGGACTGGGATGAGCAGTTCTTC,CASNPPDWDEQFF
TRBJ2-1,TRBD2,TRBV5-6,-,TGTGCCAGCAGCCCGGGACTAGCGGGGGGGTGGGAGCAGTTCTTC,CASSPGLAGGWEQFF
TRBJ2-1,TRBD1,TRBV7-2,-,TGTGCCAGCAGCTTATTGCCGGGACAGGGGTTCAATGAGCAGTTCTTC,CASSLLPGQGFNEQFF
TRBJ2-3,TRBD2,TRBV25-1,few,TGTGCCAGCAGTGGGGGGGGTACAGATACGCAGTATTTT,CASSGGGTDTQYF
TRBJ1-2,TRBD1,TRBV6-2/TRBV6-3,once,TGTGCCAGCAGTAAGACAGGGTCGTATGGCTACACCTTC,CASSKTGSYGYTF
TRBJ2-6,-,TRBV18,-,TGTGCCAGCTCACCAAGTCGTGTGGGGTGGACTTCTGGGGCCAACGTCCTGACTTTC,CASSPSRVGWTSGANVLTF
TRBJ2-1,-,TRBV24-1,-,TGTGCCACCAGTGATTCTGCGAGGAATGAGCAGTTCTTC,CATSDSARNEQFF
TRBJ1-2,-,TRBV7-8,-,TGTGCCAGCAGTCGTAAGCTAGGTGGAGGCGGCTACACCTTC,CASSRKLGGGGYTF
TRBJ1-1,-,TRBV10-3,once,TGTGCCATCAGTGAGTCAGGAGCCCCGAACACTGAAGCTTTCTTT,CAISESGAPNTEAFF
TRBJ2-3,-,TRBV4-1,-,TGCGCCAGCAGCCGGCAGGACTCCCGGGAAGATACGCAGTATTTT,CASSRQDSREDTQYF
TRBJ1-2,TRBD1,TRBV7-9,-,TGTGCCAGCAGCATACCCGGGACAGGTGGGAACTATGGCTACACCTTC,CASSIPGTGGNYGYTF
TRBJ2-6,-,TRBV6-6,-,TGTGCCAGCAGTTCGACTGCCGTCTCTGGGGCCAACGTCCTGACTTTC,CASSSTAVSGANVLTF
TRBJ1-1,TRBD1,TRBV5-6,-,TGTGCCAGCAGCCCGCGTCCCGGGACAGGTTTGAACACTGAAGCTTTCTTT,CASSPRPGTGLNTEAFF
TRBJ1-5,-,TRBV10-2,few,TGCGCCAGCAGTGAGATTGAGGATCAGCCCCAGCATTTT,CASSEIEDQPQHF
TRBJ1-2,TRBD1,TRBV7-9,-,TGTGCCAGCAGCTTCCCTTACAGGGGGGATAACTATGGCTACACCTTC,CASSFPYRGDNYGYTF
TRBJ1-4,TRBD1,TRBV10-3,-,TGTGCCATCAGTGAGTCGACAGGGGCAACTAATGAAAAACTGTTTTTT,CAISESTGATNEKLFF
TRBJ1-2,TRBD1,TRBV20-1,-,TGCAGTGTTGACAGGGGGCTTAGCTACACCTTC,CSVDRGLSYTF
TRBJ1-5,-,TRBV27,-,TGTGCCAGCAGTCCTAACGGTTTTAGCAATCAGCCCCAGCATTTT,CASSPNGFSNQPQHF